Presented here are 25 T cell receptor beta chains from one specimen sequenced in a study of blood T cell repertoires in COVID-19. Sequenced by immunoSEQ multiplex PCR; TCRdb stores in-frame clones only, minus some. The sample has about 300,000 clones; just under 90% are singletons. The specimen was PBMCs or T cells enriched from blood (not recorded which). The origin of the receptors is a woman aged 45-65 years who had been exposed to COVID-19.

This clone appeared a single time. The chain's CDR3 is CASSLVQGGGYTF. CDR3 DNA: TGTGCCAGCAGTTTAGTACAGGGGGGCGGCTACACCTTC. The J gene is TRBJ1-2, the V gene TRBV28, with 8 bases identical to TRBD1. Germline CDR1 MDHEN, CDR2 SYDVKM. The ends lost 2 bases at V and 8 bases at J; junction bases unmatched: 4. There are 13 residues in the CDR3.

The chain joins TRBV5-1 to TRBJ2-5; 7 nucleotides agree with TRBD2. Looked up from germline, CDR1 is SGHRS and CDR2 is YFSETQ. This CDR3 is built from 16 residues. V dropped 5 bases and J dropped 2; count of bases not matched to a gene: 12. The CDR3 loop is CASRSNPMGGQETQYF. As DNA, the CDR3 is TGCGCCAGCAGATCAAACCCTATGGGAGGGCAAGAGACCCAGTACTTC.

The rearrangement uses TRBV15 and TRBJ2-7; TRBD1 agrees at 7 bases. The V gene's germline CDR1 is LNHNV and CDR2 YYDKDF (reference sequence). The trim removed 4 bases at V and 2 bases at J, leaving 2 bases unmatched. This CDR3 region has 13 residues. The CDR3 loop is CATSIGQAYEQYF. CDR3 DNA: TGTGCCACCAGCATCGGACAGGCCTACGAGCAGTACTTC.

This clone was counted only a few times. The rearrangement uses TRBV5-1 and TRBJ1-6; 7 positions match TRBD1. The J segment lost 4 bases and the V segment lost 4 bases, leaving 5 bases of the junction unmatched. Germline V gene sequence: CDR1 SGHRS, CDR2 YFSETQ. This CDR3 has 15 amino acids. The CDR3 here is CASSPGTEYNSPLHF. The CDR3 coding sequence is TGCGCCAGCAGCCCTGGGACAGAATATAATTCACCCCTCCACTTT.

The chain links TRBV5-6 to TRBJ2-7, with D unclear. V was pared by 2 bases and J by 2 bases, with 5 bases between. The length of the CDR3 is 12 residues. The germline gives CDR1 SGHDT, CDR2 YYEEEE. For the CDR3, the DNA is TGTGCCAGCAGCTTCACTACCTACGAGCAGTACTTC. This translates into CASSFTTYEQYF.

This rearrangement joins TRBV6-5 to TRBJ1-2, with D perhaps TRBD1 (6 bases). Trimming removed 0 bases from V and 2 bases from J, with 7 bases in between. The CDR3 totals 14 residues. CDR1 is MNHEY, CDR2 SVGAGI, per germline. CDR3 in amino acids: CASSYSGQNYGYTF. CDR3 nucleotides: TGTGCCAGCAGTTACTCCGGACAGAACTATGGCTACACCTTC.

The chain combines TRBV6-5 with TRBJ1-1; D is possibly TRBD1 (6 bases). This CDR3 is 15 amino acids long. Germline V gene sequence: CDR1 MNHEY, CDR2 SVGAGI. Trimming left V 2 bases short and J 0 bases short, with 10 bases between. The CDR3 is CASSYGGPVNTEAFF. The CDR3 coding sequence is TGTGCCAGCAGTTACGGGGGCCCCGTGAACACTGAAGCTTTCTTT.

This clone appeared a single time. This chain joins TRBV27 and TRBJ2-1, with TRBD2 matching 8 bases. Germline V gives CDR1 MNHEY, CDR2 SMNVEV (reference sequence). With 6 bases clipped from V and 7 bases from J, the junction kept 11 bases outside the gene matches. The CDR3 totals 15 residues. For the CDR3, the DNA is TGTGCCAGCAGATTCGGGGGGGCCCCTAGGAATGAGCAGTTCTTC. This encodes CASRFGGAPRNEQFF.

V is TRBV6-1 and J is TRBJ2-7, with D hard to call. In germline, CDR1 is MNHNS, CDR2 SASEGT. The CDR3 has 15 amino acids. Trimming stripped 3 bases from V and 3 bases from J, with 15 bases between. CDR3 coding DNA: TGTGCCAGCAGTGACCCAAGAGGCGTCCTCTACGAGCAGTACTTC. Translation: CASSDPRGVLYEQYF.

CDR3 nucleotide sequence: TGTGCCAGCAGCGTAACGACAGGGTCGAACACTGAAGCTTTCTTT. It encodes CASSVTTGSNTEAFF. The V gene is TRBV7-2, the J gene TRBJ1-1; 7 nucleotides match TRBD1. This CDR3 is 15 amino acids long. CDR1 and CDR2 (germline): SGHTA, FQGNSA. The V and J ends lost 5 bases and 1 base, in that order; junction bases with no gene match: 7. Combining the CDR3 with reference TRBV7-2 and TRBJ1-1 gives the whole variable domain GAGVSQSPSNKVTEKGKDVELRCDPISGHTALYWYRQSLGQGLEFLIYFQGNSAPDKSGLPSDRFSAERTGGSVSTLTIQRTQQEDSAVYLCASSVTTGSNTEAFFGQGTRLTVV.

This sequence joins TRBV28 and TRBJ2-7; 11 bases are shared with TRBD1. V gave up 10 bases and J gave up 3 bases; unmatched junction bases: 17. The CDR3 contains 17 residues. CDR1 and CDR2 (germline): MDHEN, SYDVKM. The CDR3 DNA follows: TGTGCCACCTTAGGAAGAAGGACAGGGGGCCTATTCTACGAGCAGTACTTC. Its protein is CATLGRRTGGLFYEQYF.

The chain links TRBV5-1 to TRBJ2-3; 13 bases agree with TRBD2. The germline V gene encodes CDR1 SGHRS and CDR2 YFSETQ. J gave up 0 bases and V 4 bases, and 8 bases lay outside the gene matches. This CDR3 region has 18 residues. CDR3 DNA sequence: TGCGCCAGCAGCCCCGCGGGACTAGCGGGGACTAGCACAGATACGCAGTATTTT. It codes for CASSPAGLAGTSTDTQYF.

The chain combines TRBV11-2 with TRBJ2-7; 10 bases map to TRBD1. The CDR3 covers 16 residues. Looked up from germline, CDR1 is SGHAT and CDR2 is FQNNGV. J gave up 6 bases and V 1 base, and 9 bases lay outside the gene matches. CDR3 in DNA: TGTGCCAGCAGCTTAGTGGGGGCTGGGACAGGGGCCGAGCAGTACTTC. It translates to CASSLVGAGTGAEQYF.

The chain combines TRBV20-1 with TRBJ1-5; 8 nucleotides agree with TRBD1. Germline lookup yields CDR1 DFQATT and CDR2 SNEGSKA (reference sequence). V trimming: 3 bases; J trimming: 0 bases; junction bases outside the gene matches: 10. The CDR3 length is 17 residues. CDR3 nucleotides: TGCAGTGCTAGTTACAGGGGGAGCCGCTATAGCAATCAGCCCCAGCATTTT. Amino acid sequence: CSASYRGSRYSNQPQHF.

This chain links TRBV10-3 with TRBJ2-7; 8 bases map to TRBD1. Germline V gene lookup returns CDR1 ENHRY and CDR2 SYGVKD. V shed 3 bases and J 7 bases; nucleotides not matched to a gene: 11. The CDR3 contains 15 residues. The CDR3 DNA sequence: TGTGCCATCAGTGACGGGGGCCAGGGGGCGGGGGAGCAGTACTTC. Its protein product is CAISDGGQGAGEQYF.

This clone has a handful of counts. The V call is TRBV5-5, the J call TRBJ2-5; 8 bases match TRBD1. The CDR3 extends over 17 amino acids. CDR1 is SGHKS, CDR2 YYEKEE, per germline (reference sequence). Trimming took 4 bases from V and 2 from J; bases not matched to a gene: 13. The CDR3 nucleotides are TGTGCCAGCAGCCTGGGACAGGATTGGGGCAGACAAGAGACCCAGTACTTC. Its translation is CASSLGQDWGRQETQYF.

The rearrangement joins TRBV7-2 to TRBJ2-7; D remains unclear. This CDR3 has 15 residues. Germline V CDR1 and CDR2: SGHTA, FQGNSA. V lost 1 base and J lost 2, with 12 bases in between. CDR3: CASSLVAVPTYEQYF. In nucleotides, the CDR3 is TGTGCCAGCAGCTTAGTGGCAGTCCCCACCTACGAGCAGTACTTC. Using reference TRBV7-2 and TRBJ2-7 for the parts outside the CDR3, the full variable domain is GAGVSQSPSNKVTEKGKDVELRCDPISGHTALYWYRQSLGQGLEFLIYFQGNSAPDKSGLPSDRFSAERTGGSVSTLTIQRTQQEDSAVYLCASSLVAVPTYEQYFGPGTRLTVT.

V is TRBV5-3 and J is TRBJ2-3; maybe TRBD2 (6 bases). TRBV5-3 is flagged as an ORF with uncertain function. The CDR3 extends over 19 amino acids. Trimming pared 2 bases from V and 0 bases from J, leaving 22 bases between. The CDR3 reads CARSLSTLLAESSTDTQYF. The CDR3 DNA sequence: TGTGCCAGAAGCTTATCCACCCTCTTAGCGGAATCTAGCACAGATACGCAGTATTTT.

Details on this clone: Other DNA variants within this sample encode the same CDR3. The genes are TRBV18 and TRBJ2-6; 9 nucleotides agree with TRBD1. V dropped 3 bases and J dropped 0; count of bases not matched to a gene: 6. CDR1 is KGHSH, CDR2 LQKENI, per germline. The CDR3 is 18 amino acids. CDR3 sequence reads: CASSPSGTGSSGANVLTF. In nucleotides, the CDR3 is TGTGCCAGCTCACCTTCCGGGACAGGGAGCTCTGGGGCCAACGTCCTGACTTTC. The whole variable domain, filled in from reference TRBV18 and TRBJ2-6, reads NAGVMQNPRHLVRRRGQEARLRCSPMKGHSHVYWYRQLPEEGLKFMVYLQKENIIDESGMPKERFSAEFPKEGPSILRIQQVVRGDSAAYFCASSPSGTGSSGANVLTFGAGSRLTVL.

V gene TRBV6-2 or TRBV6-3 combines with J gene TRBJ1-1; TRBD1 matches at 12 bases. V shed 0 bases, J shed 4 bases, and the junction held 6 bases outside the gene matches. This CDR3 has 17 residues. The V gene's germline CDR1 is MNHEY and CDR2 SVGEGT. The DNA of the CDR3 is TGTGCCAGCAGTTACTCGATCGGGACAGGGGGCTCCACTGAAGCTTTCTTT. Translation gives CASSYSIGTGGSTEAFF.

CDR3 sequence (DNA): TGTGCCAGCAGTGAGGAGGGACTAGCGACCACCGGGGAGCTGTTTTTT. Its protein is CASSEEGLATTGELFF. This sequence joins TRBV6-4 and TRBJ2-2, with 10 nucleotides matching TRBD2. There are 16 residues in the CDR3. With V trimmed by 3 bases and J by 4 bases, 5 bases remained unmatched. The germline V gene encodes CDR1 MRHNA and CDR2 SNTAGT.

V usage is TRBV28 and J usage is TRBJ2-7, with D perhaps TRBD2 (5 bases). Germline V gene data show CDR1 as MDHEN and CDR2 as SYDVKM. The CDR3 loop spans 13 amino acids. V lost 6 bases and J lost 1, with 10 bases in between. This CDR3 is CASRNSGSYEQYF. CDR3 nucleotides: TGTGCCAGCAGGAACAGCGGATCCTACGAGCAGTACTTC.

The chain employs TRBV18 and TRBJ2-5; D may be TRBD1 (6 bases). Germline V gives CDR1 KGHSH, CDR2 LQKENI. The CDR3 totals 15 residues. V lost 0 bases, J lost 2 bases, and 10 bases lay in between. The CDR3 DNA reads TGTGCCAGCTCACCACCGGCAGGGGTACAAGAGACCCAGTACTTC. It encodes CASSPPAGVQETQYF. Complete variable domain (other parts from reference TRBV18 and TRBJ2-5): NAGVMQNPRHLVRRRGQEARLRCSPMKGHSHVYWYRQLPEEGLKFMVYLQKENIIDESGMPKERFSAEFPKEGPSILRIQQVVRGDSAAYFCASSPPAGVQETQYFGPGTRLLVL.

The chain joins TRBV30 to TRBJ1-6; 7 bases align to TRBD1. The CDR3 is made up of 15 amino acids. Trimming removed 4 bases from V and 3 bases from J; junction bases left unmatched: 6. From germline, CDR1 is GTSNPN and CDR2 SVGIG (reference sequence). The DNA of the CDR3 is TGTGCCTGGACCGGGACAGCGAACTATAATTCACCCCTCCACTTT. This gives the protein CAWTGTANYNSPLHF.

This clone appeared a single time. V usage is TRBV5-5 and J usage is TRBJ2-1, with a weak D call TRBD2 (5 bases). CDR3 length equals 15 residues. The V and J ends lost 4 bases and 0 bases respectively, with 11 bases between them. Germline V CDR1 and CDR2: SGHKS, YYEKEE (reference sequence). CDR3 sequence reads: CASSAMGSSYNEQFF. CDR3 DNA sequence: TGTGCCAGCAGCGCTATGGGGAGCTCCTACAATGAGCAGTTCTTC.